This T cell receptor beta chain is drawn from a study of T cell responses to AZD1222 COVID-19 vaccine. This clone was detected a few times. The antigen remains unidentified. Study-wide results and limits: Sampling that yielded the repertoires occurred only after the peak T cell response. Elevations in Spike-specific TCR breadth and depth followed administration of two AZD1222 doses. The donor cohort was predominantly white British with a female majority, and clonal diversity may have been underestimated. Mapped onto spike, vaccine-associated CD4 TCRs spanned it and were dominant at 160-218 and 743-854.

This table comes from immunoSEQ multiplex PCR, and its TCRdb copy is limited to in-frame clones, with some not included. The data contain 130,000 or so clones, roughly 85% of them singletons. In germline, CDR1 is SGHAT, CDR2 FQNNGV. The CDR3 extends over 17 amino acids. Trimming took 4 bases from V and 4 from J; bases not matched to a gene: 6. The sample was peripheral blood, taken 28 days after the second dose of the MenACWY control vaccine. V is TRBV11-2 and J is TRBJ2-2; 13 bases map to TRBD2. The source is an adult who received the MenACWY meningococcal vaccine as a control. CDR3 coding DNA: TGTGCCAGCAGCTCACCCGGACTAGCGGGAGTCACCGGGGAGCTGTTTTTT. Encoded protein: CASSSPGLAGVTGELFF.